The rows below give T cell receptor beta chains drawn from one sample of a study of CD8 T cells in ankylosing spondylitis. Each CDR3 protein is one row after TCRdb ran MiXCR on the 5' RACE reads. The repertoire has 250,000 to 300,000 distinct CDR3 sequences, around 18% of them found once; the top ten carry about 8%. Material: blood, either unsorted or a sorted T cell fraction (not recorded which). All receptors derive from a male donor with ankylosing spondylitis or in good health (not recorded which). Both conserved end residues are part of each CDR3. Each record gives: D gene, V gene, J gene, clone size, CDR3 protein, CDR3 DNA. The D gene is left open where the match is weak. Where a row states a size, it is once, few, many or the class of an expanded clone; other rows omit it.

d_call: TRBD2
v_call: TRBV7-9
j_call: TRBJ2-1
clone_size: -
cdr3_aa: CASSFDAGGSRQFF
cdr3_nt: TGTGCCAGCAGCTTCGATGCGGGGGGTTCTAGGCAGTTCTTC

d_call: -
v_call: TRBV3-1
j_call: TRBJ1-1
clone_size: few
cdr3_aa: CASSPTQNTEAFF
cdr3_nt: TGTGCCAGCAGCCCTACACAGAACACTGAAGCTTTCTTT

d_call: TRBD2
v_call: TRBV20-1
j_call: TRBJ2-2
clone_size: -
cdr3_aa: CSASWGRAGRELFF
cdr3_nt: TGCAGTGCTAGTTGGGGGAGGGCTGGAAGGGAGCTGTTTTTT

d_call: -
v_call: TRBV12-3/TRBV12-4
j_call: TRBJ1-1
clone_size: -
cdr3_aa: CASSLNVAFF
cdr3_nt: TGTGCCAGCAGTTTAAATGTAGCTTTCTTT

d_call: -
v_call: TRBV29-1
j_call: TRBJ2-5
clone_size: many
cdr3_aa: CSVVPGQETQYF
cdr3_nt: TGCAGCGTAGTACCAGGACAAGAGACCCAGTACTTC

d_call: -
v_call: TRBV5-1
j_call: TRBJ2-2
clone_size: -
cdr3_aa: CASKKSGVTGGELFF
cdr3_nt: TGCGCCAGCAAAAAGTCAGGTGTGACTGGCGGGGAGCTGTTTTTT

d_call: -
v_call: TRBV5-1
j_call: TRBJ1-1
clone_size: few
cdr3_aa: CASSLALGNTEAFF
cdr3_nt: TGCGCCAGCAGCTTGGCCCTTGGGAACACTGAAGCTTTCTTT

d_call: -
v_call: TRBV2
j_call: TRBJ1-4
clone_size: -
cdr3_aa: CASRLTGANEKLFF
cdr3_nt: TGTGCCAGCAGGCTGACAGGCGCGAATGAAAAACTGTTTTTT

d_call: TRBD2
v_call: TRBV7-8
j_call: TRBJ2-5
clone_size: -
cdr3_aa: CASSLPAGPRETQYF
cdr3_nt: TGTGCCAGCAGCTTGCCAGCGGGGCCGCGGGAGACCCAGTACTTC

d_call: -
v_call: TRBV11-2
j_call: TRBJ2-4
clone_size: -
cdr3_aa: CASSLQQGTKNIQYF
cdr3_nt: TGTGCCAGCAGCTTACAACAGGGCACCAAAAACATTCAGTACTTC

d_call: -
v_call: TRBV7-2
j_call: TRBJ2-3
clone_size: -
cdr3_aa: CASSQGLSLPQYF
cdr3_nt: TGTGCCAGCAGCCAGGGACTCTCCCTCCCGCAGTATTTT

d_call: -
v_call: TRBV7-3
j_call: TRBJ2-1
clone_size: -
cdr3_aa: CASSPREGASDSPRDEQFF
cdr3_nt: TGTGCCAGCAGCCCTCGGGAGGGGGCTAGCGACTCTCCTCGGGATGAGCAGTTCTTC

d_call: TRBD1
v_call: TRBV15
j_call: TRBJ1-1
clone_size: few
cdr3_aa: CATSSTQFRTGGTEAFF
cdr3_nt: TGTGCCACCAGCAGCACCCAGTTTCGGACAGGGGGCACTGAAGCTTTCTTT

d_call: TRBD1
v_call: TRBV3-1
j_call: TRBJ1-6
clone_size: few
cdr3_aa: CASSQGRDRSYNSPLHF
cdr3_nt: TGTGCCAGCAGCCAAGGCCGGGACAGAAGCTATAATTCACCCCTCCACTTT

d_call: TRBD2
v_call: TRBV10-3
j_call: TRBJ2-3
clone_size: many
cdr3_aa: CAISEGGGGLTDTQYF
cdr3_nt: TGTGCCATCAGTGAGGGCGGCGGGGGGCTCACAGATACGCAGTATTTT

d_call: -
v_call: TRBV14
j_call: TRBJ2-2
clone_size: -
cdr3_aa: CASSQEARGPGELFF
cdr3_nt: TGTGCCAGCAGCCAAGAGGCTAGAGGGCCCGGGGAGCTGTTTTTT

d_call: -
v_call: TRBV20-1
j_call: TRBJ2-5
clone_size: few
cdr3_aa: CSARIPSQETQYF
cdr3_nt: TGCAGTGCTAGAATCCCCAGCCAAGAGACCCAGTACTTC

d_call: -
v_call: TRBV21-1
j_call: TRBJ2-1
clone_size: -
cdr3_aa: CASSKAGGNEQFF
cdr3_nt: TGTGCCAGCAGCAAAGCGGGAGGGAATGAGCAGTTCTTC

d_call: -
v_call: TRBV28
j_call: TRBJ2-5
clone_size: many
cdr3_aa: CASTTKWTQYF
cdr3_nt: TGTGCCAGCACCACAAAGTGGACCCAGTACTTC

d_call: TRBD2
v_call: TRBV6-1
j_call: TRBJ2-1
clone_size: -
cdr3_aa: CASGPLAGAYNEQFF
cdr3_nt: TGTGCCAGCGGACCGCTAGCGGGTGCCTACAATGAGCAGTTCTTC

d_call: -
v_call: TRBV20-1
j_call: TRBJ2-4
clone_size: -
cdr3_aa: CSARDWRVGIAKNIQYF
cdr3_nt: TGCAGTGCTAGAGATTGGCGGGTGGGGATAGCCAAAAACATTCAGTACTTC

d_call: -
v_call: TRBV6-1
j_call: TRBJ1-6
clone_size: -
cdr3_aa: CASSTGQAANSPLHF
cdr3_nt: TGTGCCAGCAGTACGGGACAAGCTGCTAATTCACCCCTCCACTTT

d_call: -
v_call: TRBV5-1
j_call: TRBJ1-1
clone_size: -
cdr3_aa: CASSRQGAGNTEAFF
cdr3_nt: TGCGCCAGCAGCCGGCAGGGTGCAGGGAACACTGAAGCTTTCTTT

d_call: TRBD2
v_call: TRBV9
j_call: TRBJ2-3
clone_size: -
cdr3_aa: CASSVVGLLTDTQYF
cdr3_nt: TGTGCCAGCAGCGTAGTGGGACTACTCACAGATACGCAGTATTTT

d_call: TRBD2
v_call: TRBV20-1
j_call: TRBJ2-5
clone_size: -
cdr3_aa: CSASLVAGERGTQYF
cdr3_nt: TGCAGTGCTAGTCTCGTAGCGGGGGAACGTGGGACCCAGTACTTC

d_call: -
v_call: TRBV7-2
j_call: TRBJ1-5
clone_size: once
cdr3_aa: CASSAPGAGNQPQHF
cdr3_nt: TGTGCCAGCAGCGCCCCAGGGGCCGGGAATCAGCCCCAGCATTTT

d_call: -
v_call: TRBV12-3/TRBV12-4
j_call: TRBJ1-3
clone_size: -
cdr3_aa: CASSPSRVGNTIYF
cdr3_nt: TGTGCCAGCAGTCCGTCCAGGGTCGGAAACACCATATATTTT

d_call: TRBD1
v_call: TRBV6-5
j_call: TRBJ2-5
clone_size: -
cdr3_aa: CASSSGQGAVQTQYF
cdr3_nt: TGTGCCAGCAGTTCGGGACAGGGGGCCGTTCAGACCCAGTACTTC

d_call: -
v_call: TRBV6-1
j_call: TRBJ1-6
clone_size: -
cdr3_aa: CASRRQADNSPLHF
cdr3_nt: TGTGCCAGCAGGCGCCAAGCGGATAATTCACCCCTCCACTTT

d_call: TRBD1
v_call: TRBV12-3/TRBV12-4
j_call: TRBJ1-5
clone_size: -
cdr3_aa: CASRGPRQGAWQPQHF
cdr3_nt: TGTGCCAGCAGAGGTCCCCGACAGGGGGCATGGCAGCCCCAGCATTTT

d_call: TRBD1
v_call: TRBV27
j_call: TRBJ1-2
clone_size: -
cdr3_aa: CASSRDRSFNYGYTF
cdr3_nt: TGTGCCAGCAGTCGGGACAGGAGCTTTAACTATGGCTACACCTTC

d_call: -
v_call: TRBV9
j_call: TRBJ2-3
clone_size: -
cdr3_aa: CASSVGAPADTQYF
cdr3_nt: TGTGCCAGCAGCGTAGGGGCCCCGGCCGATACGCAGTATTTT

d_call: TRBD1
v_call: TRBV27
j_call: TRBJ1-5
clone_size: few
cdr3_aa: CASSLSTGGNQPQHF
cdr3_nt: TGTGCCAGCAGTCTCTCAACAGGGGGGAATCAGCCCCAGCATTTT

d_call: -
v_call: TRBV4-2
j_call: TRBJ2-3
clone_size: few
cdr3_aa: CASSQLKGDTDTQYF
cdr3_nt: TGTGCCAGCAGCCAACTTAAGGGGGACACAGATACGCAGTATTTT

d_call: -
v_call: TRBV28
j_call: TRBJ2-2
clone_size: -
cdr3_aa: CASSLGRAISNTGELFF
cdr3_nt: TGTGCCAGCAGTTTAGGCAGGGCGATTAGCAACACCGGGGAGCTGTTTTTT

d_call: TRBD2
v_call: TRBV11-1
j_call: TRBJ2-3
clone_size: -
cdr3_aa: CASQDAGAGTDTQYF
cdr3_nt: TGTGCCAGCCAAGATGCGGGAGCGGGGACAGATACGCAGTATTTT

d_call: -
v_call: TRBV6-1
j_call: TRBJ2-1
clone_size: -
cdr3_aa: CASSERLALHNEQFF
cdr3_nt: TGTGCCAGCAGTGAAAGGCTAGCGCTACACAATGAGCAGTTCTTC

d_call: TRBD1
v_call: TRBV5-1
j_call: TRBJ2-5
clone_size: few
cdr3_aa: CASSSGTVGETQYF
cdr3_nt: TGCGCCAGCAGCTCCGGGACAGTAGGCGAGACCCAGTACTTC

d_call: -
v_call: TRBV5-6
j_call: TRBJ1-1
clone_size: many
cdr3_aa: CASSLRFPPLGGEVRTEAFF
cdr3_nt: TGTGCCAGCAGCTTGAGGTTTCCCCCTTTAGGGGGGGAAGTCAGGACTGAAGCTTTCTTT

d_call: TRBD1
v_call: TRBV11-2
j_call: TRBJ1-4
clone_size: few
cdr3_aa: CASSMDRINEKLFF
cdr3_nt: TGTGCCAGCAGCATGGACAGGATTAATGAAAAACTGTTTTTT

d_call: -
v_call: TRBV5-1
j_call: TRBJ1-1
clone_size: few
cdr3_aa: CASSPQGSVTEAFF
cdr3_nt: TGCGCCAGCAGCCCCCAGGGGTCGGTTACTGAAGCTTTCTTT

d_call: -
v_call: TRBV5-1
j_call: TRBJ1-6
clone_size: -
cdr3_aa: CASSSQGPYNSPLHF
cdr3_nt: TGCGCCAGCAGCTCCCAGGGGCCCTATAATTCACCCCTCCACTTT

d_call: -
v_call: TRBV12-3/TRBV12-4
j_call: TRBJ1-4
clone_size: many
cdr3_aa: CASRLRSTNEKLFF
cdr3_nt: TGTGCCAGCAGGCTCCGTTCAACTAATGAAAAACTGTTTTTT

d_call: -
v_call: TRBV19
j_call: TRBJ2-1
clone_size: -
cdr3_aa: CASSMVDNEQFF
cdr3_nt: TGTGCCAGTAGTATGGTTGACAATGAGCAGTTCTTC

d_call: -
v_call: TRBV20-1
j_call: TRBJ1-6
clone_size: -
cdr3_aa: CSAPPGSSYNSPLHF
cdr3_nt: TGCAGTGCCCCCCCGGGCAGCTCCTATAATTCACCCCTCCACTTT